Listed below are T cell receptor beta chains from one sample, sequenced in a study of somatic mutations in cytotoxic T cells in rheumatoid arthritis. Data came from immunoSEQ multiplex PCR; TCRdb stores just in-frame clones and leaves some out. The sample lists tens of thousands of clones; nearly 80% were seen once. The specimen was CD8+ T cells sorted from blood. Receptor source: an adult with rheumatoid arthritis. Each CDR3 is given without its conserved first and last residue.

J: TRBJ1-5
V: TRBV19
CDR3: ASSASRQGVNQPQH

J: TRBJ2-4
V: TRBV7-2
CDR3: ASTVTGAGKNIQY

J: TRBJ2-1
V: TRBV5-1
CDR3: ASSDGTDNEQF

J: TRBJ1-5
V: TRBV6-1
CDR3: ASMPRVSNQPQH

J: TRBJ1-2
V: TRBV7-6
CDR3: ASSLMQGYGYT

J: TRBJ1-5
V: TRBV27
CDR3: ASSDGYNQPQH

J: TRBJ2-1
V: TRBV5-5
CDR3: ASSLGPGGNEQF

J: TRBJ2-7
V: TRBV4-2
CDR3: ASSQVASGRNEQY

J: TRBJ1-4
V: TRBV15
CDR3: ATSRRTGTGEKLF

J: TRBJ1-1
V: TRBV29-1
CDR3: SVEWRGQTF

J: TRBJ1-1
V: TRBV5-6
CDR3: ASSLGGFAF

J: TRBJ1-4
V: TRBV6-1
CDR3: ASRRGQGANEKLF

J: TRBJ2-7
V: TRBV27
CDR3: ASRGISYYEQY

J: TRBJ2-3
V: TRBV4-1
CDR3: ASSQVPQDTQY

J: TRBJ1-6
V: TRBV7-2
CDR3: ASSPPGWGNNSPLH

J: TRBJ2-7
V: TRBV10-3
CDR3: AISEGGRAGEQY

J: TRBJ2-2
V: TRBV27
CDR3: ASSSDRGRFSTGELF

J: TRBJ2-1
V: TRBV6-5
CDR3: ASSYSNNEQF

J: TRBJ1-5
V: TRBV5-5
CDR3: ASSLVGSNQPQH

J: TRBJ2-7
V: TRBV9
CDR3: ASSAGAGEVYEQY

J: TRBJ2-1
V: TRBV6-4
CDR3: ASSSGGSYNEQF

J: TRBJ2-1
V: TRBV4-3
CDR3: ASSQEASGGADEQF

J: TRBJ2-1
V: TRBV27
CDR3: ASSLVGFSGVYNEQF

J: TRBJ1-2
V: TRBV4-3
CDR3: ASSQGGGPPNYGYT

J: TRBJ2-1
V: TRBV7-9
CDR3: ASPLGGRAHEQF

J: TRBJ2-2
V: TRBV4-1
CDR3: ASSQTEVSTGELF

J: TRBJ2-2
V: TRBV19
CDR3: ASSKSRNTGELF

J: TRBJ2-2
V: TRBV14
CDR3: ASSQAGQPKNTGELF

J: TRBJ1-5
V: TRBV5-6
CDR3: ASSLGVREDQPQH

J: TRBJ2-3
V: TRBV27
CDR3: ASSLIGFGSTDTQY

J: TRBJ1-1
V: TRBV5-1
CDR3: ASSLFGREGTEAF

J: TRBJ2-2
V: TRBV19
CDR3: ATHEGSVNTGELF

J: TRBJ1-5
V: TRBV15
CDR3: ATSRGGGANQPQH

J: TRBJ2-5
V: TRBV7-9
CDR3: ASSLTSGAQETQY

J: TRBJ2-1
V: TRBV28
CDR3: ASSPLEGTYNEQF

J: TRBJ2-7
V: TRBV13
CDR3: ASSLRADLYEQY

J: TRBJ1-5
V: TRBV15
CDR3: ATSRDHAGSNQPQH

J: TRBJ2-3
V: TRBV6-4
CDR3: ATSTSGGTDTQY

J: TRBJ2-4
V: TRBV5-6
CDR3: ASSEGVAKNIQY

J: TRBJ2-3
V: TRBV4-3
CDR3: ASSQGGPVSTDTQY

J: TRBJ1-1
V: TRBV4-1
CDR3: ASSQDGRRGEAF

J: TRBJ1-3
V: TRBV28
CDR3: ASSVQGTGNTIY

J: TRBJ1-6
V: TRBV5-5
CDR3: ASSLRDSGSPLH

J: TRBJ2-3
V: TRBV2
CDR3: ASIGVEDTQY

J: TRBJ2-1
V: TRBV6-5
CDR3: ASSYGTGLYNEQF

J: TRBJ1-5
V: TRBV7-8
CDR3: ASSLAYSVVNQPQH

J: TRBJ2-7
V: TRBV5-1
CDR3: ASSLRWGNSYEQY

J: TRBJ1-6
V: TRBV4-3
CDR3: ASSQVEGASPLH

J: TRBJ2-1
V: TRBV5-4
CDR3: ASSLAGIAGGRNEQF

J: TRBJ2-1
V: TRBV7-9
CDR3: ASSPASGNKVNEQF

J: TRBJ2-1
V: TRBV27
CDR3: ASSPVGPEYNEQF

J: TRBJ1-1
V: TRBV6-6
CDR3: ARRAGEESTEAF

J: TRBJ2-6
V: TRBV9
CDR3: ASSVAQGGDPGANVLT

J: TRBJ1-5
V: TRBV27
CDR3: ASSQLQGNQPQH

J: TRBJ2-5
V: TRBV19
CDR3: ASSVSVYQETQY

J: TRBJ1-1
V: TRBV5-1
CDR3: ASTPGEVNTEAF

J: TRBJ1-2
V: TRBV27
CDR3: ASSFLGQGFGYT

J: TRBJ2-1
V: TRBV11-2
CDR3: ASSSLPADYNEQF

J: TRBJ2-7
V: TRBV18
CDR3: ASSLEDPYEQY